One sample yielded the 3 T cell receptor beta chains listed below, sequenced in a study. TCRdb reanalysed the 5' RACE reads using MiXCR and keeps one entry per CDR3 protein. The table shows approximately 58,000 distinct CDR3 sequences, with 26% occurring only once. The sorted Tregs were CD4+CD25+CD127-/low cells. The material sequenced was tumor-infiltrating Tregs sorted from the breast tumor. Receptor source: a female donor with breast cancer.

This clonotype was seen only once. The conserved closing phenylalanine or tryptophan is absent in this CDR3, likely reflecting a read error. The chain has TRBV5-1 and TRBJ2-4; 7 bases align to TRBD2. CDR1 SGHRS and CDR2 YFSETQ come from the germline V gene. This CDR3 spans 15 amino acids. V trimming: 0 bases; J trimming: 11 bases; junction bases outside the gene matches: 11. The CDR3 reads CASSLGEGGLAFQYS. CDR3 coding DNA: TGCGCCAGCAGCTTGGGGGAGGGAGGATTGGCGTTTCAGTACTCC.

Remarks on this clonotype: A read error is likely, as this CDR3 ends without the conserved phenylalanine or tryptophan. The rearrangement links TRBV29-1 to TRBJ2-7, with D possibly being TRBD2 (5 bases). Germline V gives CDR1 SQVTM, CDR2 ANQGSEA. The CDR3 is 13 residues long. V was trimmed by 6 bases and J by 3 bases, leaving 15 bases between them. The CDR3: CSVEANWGYEQYL. The DNA of the CDR3 is TGCAGCGTGGAGGCTAACTGGGGCTACGAGCAGTACCTC.

This clonotype was recorded a few times. In nucleotides, the CDR3 is TGTGCCAGCAGCTCGTCCGGGACAGGGGCTGCCGAGCAGTACTTC. This codes for CASSSSGTGAAEQYF. V is TRBV12-3 or TRBV12-4 and J is TRBJ2-7; 10 bases agree with TRBD1. CDR3 size: 15 residues. The V segment lost 6 bases and the J segment 6 bases; nucleotides outside the gene matches: 11.